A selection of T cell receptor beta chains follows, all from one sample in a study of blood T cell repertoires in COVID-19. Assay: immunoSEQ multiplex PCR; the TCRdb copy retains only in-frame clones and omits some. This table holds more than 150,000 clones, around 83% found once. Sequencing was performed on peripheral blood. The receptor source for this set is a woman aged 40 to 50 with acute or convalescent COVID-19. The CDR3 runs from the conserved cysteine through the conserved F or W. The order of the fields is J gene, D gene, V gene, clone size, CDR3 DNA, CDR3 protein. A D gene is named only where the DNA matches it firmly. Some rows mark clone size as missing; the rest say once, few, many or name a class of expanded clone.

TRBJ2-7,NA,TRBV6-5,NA,TGTGCCAGCAGTTTCAGGCGTTACTCCTACGAGCAGTACTTC,CASSFRRYSYEQYF
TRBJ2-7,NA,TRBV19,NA,TGTGCCAGTAGTATGTCCGTCTACTACGAGCAGTACTTC,CASSMSVYYEQYF
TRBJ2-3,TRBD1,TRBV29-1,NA,TGCAGCGTTAGACAGGGGGCGCGCACAGATACGCAGTATTTT,CSVRQGARTDTQYF
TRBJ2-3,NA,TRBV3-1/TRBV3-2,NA,TGTGCCAGCAGCCAGGTGAGGACTAGCACAGATACGCAGTATTTT,CASSQVRTSTDTQYF
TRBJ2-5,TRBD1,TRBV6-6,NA,TGTGCCAGCAGCCGGACAGGGCGCGAGACCCAGTACTTC,CASSRTGRETQYF
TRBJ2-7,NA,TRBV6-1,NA,TGTGCCAGCAGTGAACCTTTCCGCGAGCAGTACTTC,CASSEPFREQYF
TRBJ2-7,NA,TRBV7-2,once,TGTGCCAGCAGCTTCTCCGGAGAGCCCACCTACGAGCAGTACTTC,CASSFSGEPTYEQYF
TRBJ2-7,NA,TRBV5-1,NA,TGCGCCAGCAGCCAGCAGGGGGGTGTATACGAGCAGTACTTC,CASSQQGGVYEQYF
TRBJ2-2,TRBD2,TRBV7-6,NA,TGTGCCAGCAGCTCGGAGACTAGCCCCGGGGAGCTGTTTTTT,CASSSETSPGELFF
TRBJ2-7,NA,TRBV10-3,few,TGTGCCATCACCCTGGCCTTAGGGAGCGAGCAGTACTTC,CAITLALGSEQYF
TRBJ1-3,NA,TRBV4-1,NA,TGCGCCAGCAGCCCTGGGGGGACGCTCTCTGGAAACACCATATATTTT,CASSPGGTLSGNTIYF
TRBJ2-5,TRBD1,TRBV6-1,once,TGTGCCAGCAGTGAAAGGACAGGGGGGGTGGAGACCCAGTACTTC,CASSERTGGVETQYF
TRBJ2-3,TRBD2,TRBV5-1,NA,TGCGCCAGCAGCCCATTAGCGGGGGGGAACACAGATACGCAGTATTTT,CASSPLAGGNTDTQYF